This is a list of T cell receptor beta chains from one sample in a study of T cell changes during pregnancy in multiple sclerosis. Clones were sequenced by immunoSEQ multiplex PCR, and TCRdb holds only the in-frame ones, with some missing. The sample holds 45,000 to 60,000 clones, more than 90% seen once. The sequencing here drew on CD4+ T cells from peripheral blood mononuclear cells, taken before pregnancy. The receptors shown here come from a female donor with multiple sclerosis, enrolled in a pregnancy study. The CDR3 runs from the conserved cysteine through the conserved F or W. A D gene is named only where the DNA matches it firmly. Clone size, where shown, is once, few, many, or a class for clones that have expanded.

V gene,J gene,clone size,D gene,CDR3 protein,CDR3 DNA
TRBV19,TRBJ1-5,few,TRBD1,CASSTGEGNQPQHF,TGTGCCAGTTCGACAGGGGAGGGCAATCAGCCCCAGCATTTT
TRBV9,TRBJ2-7,-,TRBD2,CASSPGDYSYEQYF,TGTGCCAGCAGCCCGGGGGACTATTCATACGAGCAGTACTTC
TRBV5-1,TRBJ1-1,-,-,CASTSGWGNTEAFF,TGCGCCAGCACCTCAGGGTGGGGGAACACTGAAGCTTTCTTT
TRBV28,TRBJ2-7,-,TRBD1,CATDDHRGTYEQYF,TGTGCCACCGACGATCACAGGGGGACGTACGAGCAGTACTTC
TRBV6-5,TRBJ1-2,-,TRBD1,CASSWTGFGYTF,TGTGCCAGCAGTTGGACAGGGTTTGGCTACACCTTC
TRBV25-1,TRBJ1-2,-,-,CASSEALGRANYGYTF,TGTGCCAGCAGTGAAGCTTTGGGCAGGGCAAACTATGGCTACACCTTC
TRBV30,TRBJ1-1,once,-,CAWSVSRGGGAFF,TGTGCCTGGAGTGTGTCCAGGGGCGGAGGAGCTTTCTTT
TRBV19,TRBJ2-2,-,TRBD1,CASSPLTGGAGELFF,TGTGCCAGTAGTCCCCTGACAGGGGGGGCCGGGGAGCTGTTTTTT
TRBV30,TRBJ1-2,-,-,CAWMQGSYGYTF,TGTGCCTGGATGCAGGGGTCCTATGGCTACACCTTC
TRBV7-2,TRBJ1-1,-,-,CASSPRTEAFF,TGTGCCAGCAGCCCACGGACTGAAGCTTTCTTT
TRBV5-8,TRBJ1-1,-,TRBD1,CASSWTGTENTEAFF,TGTGCCAGCAGCTGGACCGGGACAGAGAACACTGAAGCTTTCTTT
TRBV9,TRBJ2-1,once,TRBD2,CASSVGASGYNEQFF,TGTGCCAGCAGCGTAGGGGCTAGCGGGTACAATGAGCAGTTCTTC
TRBV11-3,TRBJ2-2,once,-,CASRARVGGELFF,TGTGCCAGCAGGGCCAGGGTTGGCGGGGAGCTGTTTTTT
TRBV5-4,TRBJ2-5,-,TRBD1,CARDQGAETQYF,TGTGCCAGGGACCAGGGGGCGGAGACCCAGTACTTC
TRBV11-1,TRBJ2-2,once,-,CASSHTGELFF,TGTGCCAGCAGTCATACCGGGGAGCTGTTTTTT
TRBV9,TRBJ1-2,once,-,CASSGDRNYGYTF,TGTGCCAGCAGCGGAGACAGGAACTATGGCTACACCTTC
TRBV6-6,TRBJ2-1,once,-,CASSYTGTQEQFF,TGTGCCAGCAGTTACACAGGGACACAGGAGCAGTTCTTC
TRBV15,TRBJ2-7,-,TRBD2,CATSRDRGLAGGEQYF,TGTGCCACCAGCAGAGATCGAGGACTAGCGGGAGGCGAGCAGTACTTC
TRBV11-3,TRBJ2-2,-,TRBD2,CASSLRLAGGTGELFF,TGTGCCAGCAGCCTTAGACTAGCGGGAGGCACCGGGGAGCTGTTTTTT
TRBV7-8,TRBJ2-7,many,-,CASSRGLSYEQYF,TGTGCCAGCAGCCGGGGGTTATCCTACGAGCAGTACTTC
TRBV10-3,TRBJ1-1,few,-,CAISDTEGKNTEAFF,TGTGCCATCAGTGATACGGAGGGAAAAAACACTGAAGCTTTCTTT
TRBV7-2,TRBJ2-4,-,-,CASSLAVTAAKNIQYF,TGTGCCAGCAGCTTAGCGGTGACAGCAGCCAAAAACATTCAGTACTTC
TRBV5-3,TRBJ2-3,-,-,CARSPLTLPSTDTQYF,TGTGCCAGAAGCCCGTTGACTCTTCCTAGCACAGATACGCAGTATTTT
TRBV19,TRBJ1-1,-,-,CASRSEGDGRTEAFF,TGTGCCAGCCGCTCCGAGGGCGACGGGAGAACTGAAGCTTTCTTT
TRBV5-1,TRBJ2-1,-,TRBD2,CASSSLAGGSNEQFF,TGCGCCAGCAGTTCGCTAGCGGGAGGGTCCAATGAGCAGTTCTTC
TRBV19,TRBJ2-2,-,TRBD1,CASSIIGQGHTGELFF,TGTGCCAGTAGTATAATTGGACAGGGCCACACCGGGGAGCTGTTTTTT
TRBV5-4,TRBJ2-7,-,TRBD1,CASSRTGGIPHEQYF,TGTGCCAGCAGCCGGACAGGGGGAATCCCCCACGAGCAGTACTTC
TRBV5-1,TRBJ1-2,-,TRBD1,CASSNPGQANYGYTF,TGCGCCAGCAGCAACCCGGGACAGGCAAACTATGGCTACACCTTC
TRBV7-2,TRBJ2-1,-,TRBD2,CASSLSSGSGGNEQFF,TGTGCCAGCAGCTTATCTAGCGGGAGTGGCGGGAATGAGCAGTTCTTC
TRBV7-6,TRBJ2-2,-,-,CASSLREINTGELFF,TGTGCCAGCAGCTTAAGGGAGATTAACACCGGGGAGCTGTTTTTT
TRBV9,TRBJ1-1,-,-,CASRRREGSEAFF,TGTGCCAGCCGCCGTAGGGAGGGATCTGAAGCTTTCTTT
TRBV5-1,TRBJ2-1,-,TRBD1,CASSLGGTGGENEQFF,TGCGCCAGCAGCTTGGGGGGGACAGGGGGCGAGAATGAGCAGTTCTTC
TRBV5-4,TRBJ2-1,-,-,CASSPELAAYNEQFF,TGTGCCAGCAGCCCTGAACTCGCTGCCTACAATGAGCAGTTCTTC
TRBV6-5,TRBJ2-3,-,TRBD2,CASSFGLADTQYF,TGTGCCAGCAGTTTCGGACTAGCAGATACGCAGTATTTT
TRBV7-3,TRBJ2-2,-,-,CASSSDSTTGELFF,TGTGCCAGCAGCTCGGACTCTACTACCGGGGAGCTGTTTTTT
TRBV7-6,TRBJ2-2,-,TRBD2,CASSLAPSGKPGELFF,TGTGCCAGCAGCTTAGCCCCTAGCGGGAAACCCGGGGAGCTGTTTTTT
TRBV4-1,TRBJ2-7,-,-,CASSQDWGRAYEQYF,TGCGCCAGCAGCCAAGATTGGGGCAGGGCCTACGAGCAGTACTTC
TRBV9,TRBJ2-1,-,TRBD2,CASSVGLAGPNEQFF,TGTGCCAGCAGCGTAGGACTAGCGGGCCCCAATGAGCAGTTCTTC
TRBV6-1,TRBJ2-7,-,TRBD1,CASSKGGQGAYEQYF,TGTGCCAGCAGTAAAGGCGGACAGGGGGCCTACGAGCAGTACTTC
TRBV6-5,TRBJ2-3,-,-,CASSFLGETDTQYF,TGTGCCAGCAGTTTTCTCGGAGAAACAGATACGCAGTATTTT
TRBV6-1,TRBJ1-1,-,TRBD1,CASSHSGTAEAFF,TGTGCCAGCAGTCATTCCGGGACAGCTGAAGCTTTCTTT
TRBV11-2,TRBJ2-2,-,-,CASSYAAGAGELFF,TGTGCCAGCAGCTATGCCGCCGGGGCCGGGGAGCTGTTTTTT
TRBV19,TRBJ1-1,-,-,CASAGTWNTEAFF,TGTGCCAGCGCCGGGACATGGAACACTGAAGCTTTCTTT
TRBV1,TRBJ2-5,-,-,CTSRSTPQLAGAQETQYF,TGCACCAGCAGGAGTACCCCCCAACTAGCGGGAGCCCAAGAGACCCAGTACTTC